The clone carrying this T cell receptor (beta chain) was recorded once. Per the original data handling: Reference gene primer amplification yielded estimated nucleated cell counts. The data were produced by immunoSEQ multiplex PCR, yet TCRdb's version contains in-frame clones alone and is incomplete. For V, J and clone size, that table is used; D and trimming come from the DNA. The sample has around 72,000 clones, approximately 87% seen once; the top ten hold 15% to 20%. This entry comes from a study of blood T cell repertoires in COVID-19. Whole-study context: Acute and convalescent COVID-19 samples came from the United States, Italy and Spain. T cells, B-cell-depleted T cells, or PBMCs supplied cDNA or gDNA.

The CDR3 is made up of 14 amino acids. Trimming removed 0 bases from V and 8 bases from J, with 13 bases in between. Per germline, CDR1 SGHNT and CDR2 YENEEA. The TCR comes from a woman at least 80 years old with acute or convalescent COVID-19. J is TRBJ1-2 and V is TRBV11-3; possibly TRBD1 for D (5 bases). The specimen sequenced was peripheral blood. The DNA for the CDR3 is TGTGCCAGCAGCTTAGATGGGACTGGAGGAGGCTACACCTTC. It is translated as CASSLDGTGGGYTF.